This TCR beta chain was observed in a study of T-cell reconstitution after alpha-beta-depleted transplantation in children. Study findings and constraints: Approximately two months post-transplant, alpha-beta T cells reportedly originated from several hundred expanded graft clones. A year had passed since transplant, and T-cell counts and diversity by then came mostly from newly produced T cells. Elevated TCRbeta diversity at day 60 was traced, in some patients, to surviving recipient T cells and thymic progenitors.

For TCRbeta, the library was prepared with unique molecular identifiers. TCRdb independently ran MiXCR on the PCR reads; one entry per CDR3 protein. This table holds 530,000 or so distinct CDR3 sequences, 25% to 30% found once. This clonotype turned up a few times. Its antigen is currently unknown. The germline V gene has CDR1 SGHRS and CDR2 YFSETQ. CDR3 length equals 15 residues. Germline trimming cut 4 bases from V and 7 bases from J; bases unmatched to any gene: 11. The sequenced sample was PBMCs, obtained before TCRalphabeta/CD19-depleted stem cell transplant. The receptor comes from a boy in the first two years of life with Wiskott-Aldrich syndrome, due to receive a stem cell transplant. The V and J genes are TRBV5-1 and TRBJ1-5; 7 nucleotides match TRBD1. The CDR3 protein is CASSLGPLGGQPQHF. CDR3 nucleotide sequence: TGCGCCAGCAGCCTGGGACCTCTAGGGGGCCAGCCCCAGCATTTT.